Sequencing of this TCR beta chain was carried out in a study of tumor-infiltrating lymphocytes in localized non-small cell lung cancer. At the level of the study: Patients included smokers and never-smokers with various histologies, some sampled after neoadjuvant chemotherapy. Each patient gave resected tumor and non-adjacent uninvolved lung tissue.

Assay used: immunoSEQ multiplex PCR; TCRdb lists only in-frame clones, some missing. Here the sample spans approximately 12,000 clones, about 66% being singletons. Whole-study findings and limits: Different pieces of the same tissue were used for each assay. Not all patients were TCR sequenced, owing to tissue quantity.

Germline lookup yields CDR1 SEHNR and CDR2 FQNEAQ (reference sequence). This CDR3 contains 18 residues. V lost 4 bases to trimming and J lost 0 bases, with 22 bases between them. This clone was seen just once. Its antigen is undetermined. The sample taken for sequencing was lung tumor tissue. The sequence came from a human donor with non-small cell lung cancer. The rearrangement uses TRBV7-9 and TRBJ2-7; a possible D gene is TRBD1 (5 bases). The CDR3 DNA is TGTGCCAGCAGCTCCTCCAAGTGGTGGACATCCGTCTCCTACGAGCAGTACTTC. Protein sequence: CASSSSKWWTSVSYEQYF.